The sequence of this TCR beta chain was determined in a study of blood T cell repertoires in COVID-19. Study at large: Both acute and convalescent COVID-19 samples were obtained from the United States, Italy and Spain. Nucleic acid was either cDNA or gDNA, and it came from T cells, B-cell-depleted T cells, or PBMCs.

Generated by immunoSEQ multiplex PCR, the TCRdb table keeps only in-frame clones and is missing some. The sample records roughly 160,000 clones, about 88% being singletons. Sequenced sample: peripheral blood. The sequence came from a man between 18 and 35 years old with acute or convalescent COVID-19.

CDR3 DNA: TGTGCCATCCACTTCGAGGACGAGCAGTACTTC. Its translation is CAIHFEDEQYF. The chain couples TRBV2 to TRBJ2-7; no definite D call. From germline, CDR1 is SNHLY and CDR2 FYNNEI. Trimming left V 10 bases short and J 5 bases short, with 12 bases between. CDR3 length: 11 residues. The full variable domain, its missing parts supplied by reference TRBV2 and TRBJ2-7, is EPEVTQTPSHQVTQMGQEVILRCVPISNHLYFYWYRQILGQKVEFLVSFYNNEISEKSEIFDDQFSVERPDGSNFTLKIRSTKLEDSAMYFCAIHFEDEQYFGPGTRLTVT.